This TCR beta chain was recorded in a study of spatial heterogeneity in lung cancer. Study overall: Samples were donated by 72 untreated early-stage non-small cell lung cancer patients. A consistent excess of beta-chain over alpha-chain sequences was detected.

TCRdb redid the calling of the 5' RACE reads with MiXCR, one entry per CDR3 protein. Here the sample spans 25,000 to 30,000 distinct CDR3 sequences, 5.5% to 7% being singletons. Time point specified: blood at routine non-recurrence follow-up after resection. Extraction of whole RNA from tumor, nontumor lung or frozen PBMC preceded unsorted sequencing. CDR1 is LGHNT, CDR2 FRNRAP, per germline. The CDR3 spans 14 residues. V lost 5 bases, J lost 3 bases, and 7 bases stayed unmatched. The sample holds many counts of this clonotype. This specimen was PBMCs, taken at follow-up. J is TRBJ2-7 and V is TRBV12-5, with 7 bases aligning to TRBD1. The receptor's source is a male donor with early-stage non-small cell lung cancer. CDR3 sequence reads: CASGRGQFRYEQYF. The DNA of the CDR3 is TGTGCTAGTGGTAGGGGACAGTTTCGCTACGAGCAGTACTTC.